One and the same sample provided the 15 T cell receptor beta chains below, sequenced in a study of T cells in narcolepsy. Profiling relied on immunoSEQ multiplex PCR, and the TCRdb table lists in-frame clones only, not all of them. The sample holds about 25,000 clones, about four fifths seen once. Sample: CD45RA- memory CD4+ T cells from PBMCs. The receptors were sampled from a human donor with narcolepsy.

The table lists this clone with a count of one. This chain connects TRBV7-7 to TRBJ2-3; D gene ambiguous. Deletions cut 6 bases from V and 2 bases from J, with 9 bases between. Per the germline V gene, CDR1 is SSHAT and CDR2 is FNYEAQ (reference sequence). This CDR3 contains 13 residues. The DNA for the CDR3 is TGTGCCAGCAGTCGAAGCGTCACAGATACGCAGTATTTT. It is translated as CASSRSVTDTQYF.

This clone was seen a single time. The chain is built from TRBV27 and TRBJ2-1; D is unresolved. Germline V gene data show CDR1 as MNHEY and CDR2 as SMNVEV (reference sequence). CDR3 length equals 14 residues. V lost 6 bases, J lost 1 base, and 10 bases lay in between. In DNA form, the CDR3 reads TGTGCCAGCAGCCCTCTCATTTCCTACAATGAGCAGTTCTTC. This encodes CASSPLISYNEQFF.

This rearrangement joins TRBV19 to TRBJ1-1; D uncertain. The CDR3 runs 17 residues. Germline V gives CDR1 LNHDA, CDR2 SQIVND (reference sequence). The V gene lost 4 bases and the J gene lost 1 base, with 19 bases spanning the gap. The CDR3 DNA reads TGTGCCAGTAGTACCCCGCCCTCTAAGCTGCCGAACACTGAAGCTTTCTTT. It is translated as CASSTPPSKLPNTEAFF.

The rearrangement links TRBV19 to TRBJ2-5, with D unclear. Trimming took 4 bases from V and 3 from J, leaving 3 bases between them. Germline V gene sequence: CDR1 LNHDA, CDR2 SQIVND (reference sequence). The CDR3 spans 11 residues. CDR3 in DNA: TGTGCCAGTAGTAGAGAAGAGACCCAGTACTTC. It is translated as CASSREETQYF.

The CDR3 protein is CASSIVAGLMNTEAFF. In DNA, the CDR3 is TGTGCCAGTAGTATAGTGGCAGGGTTGATGAACACTGAAGCTTTCTTT. This sequence joins TRBV19 and TRBJ1-1; tentative D call: TRBD1 (5 bases). CDR3 length equals 16 residues. In germline, CDR1 is LNHDA, CDR2 SQIVND (reference sequence). V was pared by 1 base and J by 0 bases, with 12 bases between.

This clone has just a few counts. The rearrangement joins TRBV7-2 to TRBJ1-5, with D maybe TRBD1 (6 bases). The CDR3 is 14 amino acids. Deletions cut 2 bases from V and 4 bases from J, with 9 bases between. Germline V lookup: CDR1 SGHTA, CDR2 FQGNSA. CDR3 nucleotide sequence: TGTGCCAGCAGCTTAATCAGGGGAAATCAGCCCCAGCATTTT. It encodes CASSLIRGNQPQHF. Complete variable domain (other parts from reference TRBV7-2 and TRBJ1-5): GAGVSQSPSNKVTEKGKDVELRCDPISGHTALYWYRQSLGQGLEFLIYFQGNSAPDKSGLPSDRFSAERTGGSVSTLTIQRTQQEDSAVYLCASSLIRGNQPQHFGDGTRLSIL.

The chain joins TRBV11-3 to TRBJ2-4; 7 positions match TRBD2. Germline-derived CDR1 and CDR2 are SGHNT and YENEEA. Trimming at V came to 5 bases and at J to 7 bases, leaving 11 bases not matched to a gene. The length of the CDR3 is 15 residues. The chain's CDR3 is CASSPEAGPLNIQYF. CDR3 sequence (DNA): TGTGCCAGCAGCCCCGAAGCGGGACCCCTGAACATTCAGTACTTC.

The rearrangement joins TRBV29-1 to TRBJ1-3, with D perhaps matching TRBD1 (6 bases). Trimming pared 3 bases from V and 7 bases from J, leaving 13 bases between. CDR1 and CDR2 (germline): SQVTM, ANQGSEA. The CDR3 loop spans 13 amino acids. The DNA of the CDR3 is TGCAGCGTTGATTTGGGGCAGGGGAACACCATATATTTT. It encodes CSVDLGQGNTIYF.

The chain links TRBV19 to TRBJ2-1, with 10 bases aligning to TRBD2. V lost 1 base, J lost 6 bases, and 3 bases stayed unmatched. The length of the CDR3 is 15 residues. Germline-derived CDR1 and CDR2 are LNHDA and SQIVND (reference sequence). CDR3 amino acids: CASSIAAGGGNEQFF. The DNA of the CDR3 is TGTGCCAGTAGTATAGCAGCGGGAGGGGGCAATGAGCAGTTCTTC.

The J gene is TRBJ2-1, the V gene TRBV9; TRBD2 agrees at 10 bases. This CDR3 region has 15 residues. V was clipped by 1 base and J by 5 bases; unmatched bases: 3. Germline assignment: CDR1 SGDLS and CDR2 YYNGEE. The CDR3 sequence is CASSVKAGGNNEQFF. The DNA of the CDR3 is TGTGCCAGCAGCGTAAAAGCGGGAGGGAACAATGAGCAGTTCTTC.

The chain combines TRBV7-2 with TRBJ2-3, with D maybe TRBD2 (6 bases). CDR3 length equals 14 residues. The germline V gene encodes CDR1 SGHTA and CDR2 FQGNSA. V lost 5 bases, J lost 3 bases, and 12 bases lay in between. CDR3 in DNA: TGTGCCAGCAGCGATAAGCGGGCAACAGATACGCAGTATTTT. Protein product: CASSDKRATDTQYF.

V and J are TRBV5-5 and TRBJ2-2; possible D gene TRBD2, 5 bases. CDR1 is SGHKS, CDR2 YYEKEE, per germline (reference sequence). V was cut by 1 base and J by 0 bases, with 7 bases left in between. The CDR3 spans 15 residues. CDR3 sequence: CASSLLATNTGELFF. The CDR3 DNA follows: TGTGCCAGCAGCTTGTTAGCGACGAACACCGGGGAGCTGTTTTTT.

V usage is TRBV4-1 and J usage is TRBJ1-1; D might be TRBD1 (6 bases). Germline V gives CDR1 MGHRA, CDR2 YSYEKL. Trimming removed 2 bases from V and 4 bases from J, with 11 bases in between. CDR3 length equals 14 residues. DNA for the CDR3: TGCGCCAGCAGCCAAAAGACGACAGGCACTGAAGCTTTCTTT. Translation gives CASSQKTTGTEAFF.

This clone was counted only a few times. J is TRBJ2-7 and V is TRBV7-6, with 7 bases fitting TRBD1. CDR3 length: 13 amino acids. V lost 5 bases to trimming and J lost 6 bases; unmatched junction nucleotides: 7. Germline V gene lookup returns CDR1 SGHVS and CDR2 FNYEAQ. The CDR3 sequence is CASSKNRGSEQYF. CDR3 nucleotides: TGTGCCAGCAGCAAGAACAGGGGAAGCGAGCAGTACTTC.

The rearrangement uses TRBV15 and TRBJ2-7; D is uncertain. Germline V gives CDR1 LNHNV, CDR2 YYDKDF (reference sequence). The ends were cut back, 1 base at V and 8 bases at J, with 9 bases in the middle. The CDR3 runs to 12 residues. The CDR3 sequence is CATSRVGWQQYF. For the CDR3, the DNA is TGTGCCACCAGCAGAGTGGGGTGGCAGCAGTACTTC.